This record concerns one T cell receptor (beta chain) sequence. This clone was seen just once. Its antigen target is currently unknown. Nothing much larger sits one base from this clone, and base qualities are not available. The CDR3 measures 13 amino acids from cysteine to phenylalanine. Only the CDR3 region is kept as DNA, spanning 39 bases read in frame from base 1. For this chain, trimming is 7 bases at the V end and 9 bases at the J end, and the number of junction bases without a gene match is 9. Based on the germline V gene (reference sequence), the CDR1 and CDR2 sequences are GTSNPN and SVGIG. These data are taken from a study of shared clonotypes between healthy human individuals (dated by TCRdb to 2018 to 2020). Turning to the overall study: A few men and a couple of women, aged 18 to 49 years, made up the cohort. For each donor, three plates each were used for CD4 naive and CD4 memory, two plates were used for CD8 naive, and one plate was used for CD8 memory. The study deeply sequenced blood TCR repertoires of about 5 healthy adults to estimate repertoire size and the extent of clonotype sharing between individuals. Different laboratories and diverse techniques were used to prepare libraries and sequence TCR repertoires, to increase sequencing depth and limit assay-specific biases. Between about 0.85 and 8.9 billion PBMCs per donor were obtained by leukapheresis. Broad study findings and their caveats: Naive subsets generally had larger estimated clonotype richness than memory subsets. Sampling was restricted to blood, and TCR repertoires in tissues likely differ from the TCR repertoires found in blood. Across a handful of donors, about 5% of naive CD4, more than 3% of naive CD8, 2.3% of memory CD4, and 0.4% of memory CD8 clonotypes were shared. Compared with non-shared clonotypes, clonotypes shared by all four sorted-subset donors had higher generation probabilities. Because the study included only a small number of donors, the genetic and exposure-history diversity represented was limited. Even with the large sequencing depth, rarefaction of the sorted-subset datasets indicated that sequencing was incomplete. Pairwise subsampling led to the expectation that sequencing depth would affect the degree of clonotype sharing among donors.

The donors were healthy, HIV-negative adults who had no recently reported acute infections or vaccinations. Every donor was a Caucasian adult residing in Nashville, Tennessee, USA. CD4+ T cells were enriched by magnetic negative selection, after which naive cells were positively selected on CD45RA and the negative fraction was taken as the memory subset. Blood was collected by leukapheresis, and PBMCs were isolated by Ficoll-Histopaque density gradient centrifugation and then cryopreserved in liquid nitrogen vapor phase. Analytical flow cytometry was used to check the purity and quantity of each magnetically sorted T cell population. From each sorted fraction, genomic DNA was isolated and quantified by UV absorbance on a Nanodrop 2000c. Using the deep immunoSEQ assay, multiplex PCR amplified TCR CDR3 regions from genomic DNA. For each cell subset, the extracted genomic DNA was distributed evenly across all wells of several immunoSEQ 96-well plates, and each plate served as one replicate. For sorted subsets, approximately 200 ng of genomic DNA, equivalent to 30,000 or so T cell genomes, went into each replicate PCR. Purified libraries were measured with a Qubit 3.0 fluorometer, size-checked on a Bioanalyzer 2100, and measured again with the KAPA Library Quantification kit. Every immunoSEQ 96-well plate was sequenced on a dedicated single-read 150-cycle Illumina NextSeq 550 flow cell. Under the source paper's analysis protocol: The immunoSEQ output contained only junctional sequences without quality scores, so filtering could not match that applied to full-length reads. Sequences were annotated with PyIR, a Python wrapper for IgBLAST v1.9, and V/J genes and CDR3 were assigned using IMGT germline references. Reads were filtered out if the reads had weak V/J assignments (E-value above 1e-6), no CDR3, stop codons, out-of-frame junctions, or ambiguous translated residues. A V3J clonotype was defined by an identical inferred V gene, J gene, and CDR3 amino acid sequence. Percentage overlap between repertoires was computed as shared unique clonotypes divided by the size of the smaller repertoire. RTK rarefaction, the Chao1 estimator, and Recon v2.1 estimates of unobserved clonotypes were used to assess repertoire richness. For all TCRbeta clonotypes obtained by the gDNA method from a few donors, generation probabilities were computed with OLGA. Not all clones reach the TCRdb copy of this immuneACCESS table, which keeps in-frame sequences only. Checked studies attribute under half of the gap to unresolved V genes and leave the rest unexplained. V and J calls and clone size are those listed in that table; D and trimming were worked out from the DNA. In all, the sample holds some 1,100,000 clones, and around 78% of those were seen once. The top ten clones comprise approximately 0.56% of the sample.

The V gene is TRBV30 and the J gene is TRBJ1-6, with TRBD1 matching 7 junction bases. The receptor was derived from a man aged 18 to 29 in good health. Some clones in this sample may be carry-over from other donors' samples. The sequenced material came from memory CD4+ T cells from PBMCs. Per the publication, the cell subset or site label means: CD45RA-negative fraction. The CDR3 region reads CASQTGLPSPLHF. At the DNA level, the sequence is TGTGCCTCACAGACAGGGTTACCTTCACCCCTCCACTTT.